Listed here are 10 T cell receptor beta chains from one sample, sequenced in a study of radiation and T cells in renal cell carcinoma. Time point indicated: blood 4 weeks post-SBRT, at nephrectomy. Described treatment: 15 Gy SBRT to primary tumor, nephrectomy 4 weeks later. Profiled with immunoSEQ multiplex PCR; TCRdb holds only in-frame clones, not every one. The sample contains roughly 170,000 clones, about 87% of which appear only once. The sample was blood, taken from a patient whose treatment included radiotherapy and nephrectomy. All receptors come from a woman aged 50 to 65 with renal cell carcinoma.

The chain combines TRBV18 with TRBJ1-3; D call uncertain. This CDR3 region has 15 residues. Germline loops: CDR1 KGHSH, CDR2 LQKENI. V was shortened by 6 bases and J by 8 bases, with 20 bases between the two germline ends. The CDR3: CASSPAIRTGDTIYF. DNA for the CDR3: TGTGCCAGCTCCCCCGCGATTCGAACCGGGGACACCATATATTTT.

The V gene is TRBV4-2, the J gene TRBJ2-7; tentative D call: TRBD2 (5 bases). Germline V gives CDR1 LGHNA, CDR2 YNFKEQ. This CDR3 is built from 19 residues. V was pared by 0 bases and J by 0 bases, with 21 bases between. CDR3 in amino acids: CASSQDLAYPPTSSYEQYF. The CDR3, as DNA: TGTGCCAGCAGCCAAGATTTGGCTTACCCACCAACTAGCTCCTACGAGCAGTACTTC.

The V gene is TRBV2, the J gene TRBJ1-2, with D uncertain. Germline V gives CDR1 SNHLY, CDR2 FYNNEI. The CDR3 is made up of 13 amino acids. V gave up 2 bases and J gave up 6 bases, with 10 bases separating them. CDR3 loop: CASSERTYDGYTF. The CDR3 bases are TGTGCCAGCAGTGAACGGACGTACGATGGCTACACCTTC.

Comment on this clone: Other nucleotide sequences in the sample specify the same CDR3. The chain employs TRBV5-1 and TRBJ2-2; 8 positions agree with TRBD2. The V segment lost 4 bases and the J segment 1 base; nucleotides outside the gene matches: 3. Germline values: CDR1 SGHRS, CDR2 YFSETQ. The CDR3 has 15 residues. The CDR3 DNA is TGCGCCAGCAGCCTGAGCGGGGGGAACACCGGGGAGCTGTTTTTT. Its protein is CASSLSGGNTGELFF. The variable domain in full, completed from reference TRBV5-1 and TRBJ2-2, reads KAGVTQTPRYLIKTRGQQVTLSCSPISGHRSVSWYQQTPGQGLQFLFEYFSETQRNKGNFPGRFSGRQFSNSRSEMNVSTLELGDSALYLCASSLSGGNTGELFFGEGSRLTVL.

This chain joins TRBV5-4 and TRBJ2-1; 14 bases align to TRBD2. This CDR3 comprises 18 residues. CDR1 and CDR2 (germline): SGHNT, YYREEE (reference sequence). V lost 0 bases and J lost 7; bases outside the gene matches: 9. Here the CDR3 reads CASSLGGTSGSSWNEQFF. CDR3 nucleotide sequence: TGTGCCAGCAGCTTGGGTGGGACTAGCGGGAGTTCTTGGAATGAGCAGTTCTTC. Full variable domain (remainder filled in from reference TRBV5-4 and TRBJ2-1): ETGVTQSPTHLIKTRGQQVTLRCSSQSGHNTVSWYQQALGQGPQFIFQYYREEENGRGNFPPRFSGLQFPNYSSELNVNALELDDSALYLCASSLGGTSGSSWNEQFFGPGTRLTVL.

The chain couples TRBV27 to TRBJ1-2, with 10 bases fitting TRBD1. V dropped 1 base and J dropped 2; count of bases not matched to a gene: 7. Looked up from germline, CDR1 is MNHEY and CDR2 is SMNVEV (reference sequence). CDR3 length: 17 residues. CDR3 region: CASSLLTGGAQNYGYTF. The DNA for the CDR3 is TGTGCCAGCAGTTTATTGACAGGGGGCGCCCAGAACTATGGCTACACCTTC.

This rearrangement joins TRBV11-2 to TRBJ1-5; 9 nucleotides align to TRBD1. The CDR3 runs to 17 residues. Per germline, CDR1 SGHAT and CDR2 FQNNGV. V gave up 4 bases and J gave up 1 base; unmatched junction bases: 8. CDR3 in amino acids: CASSSNDRGESNQPQHF. The CDR3 DNA sequence: TGTGCCAGCAGCTCCAATGACAGGGGGGAGAGCAATCAGCCCCAGCATTTT.

The V and J genes are TRBV4-2 and TRBJ2-7; D possibly matches TRBD1 or TRBD2 (5 bases each). This CDR3 has 12 residues. Looked up from germline, CDR1 is LGHNA and CDR2 is YNFKEQ. Trimming cost V 1 base and J 6 bases, with 7 bases left between them. CDR3 nucleotide sequence: TGTGCCAGCAGCCAAGGGGGGTCCGAGCAGTACTTC. Its translation: CASSQGGSEQYF.

This chain uses TRBV6-5 with TRBJ1-1, with TRBD1 matching 9 bases. The CDR3 covers 14 residues. CDR1 MNHEY and CDR2 SVGAGI come from the germline V gene. Trimming at V came to 2 bases and at J to 3 bases, leaving 1 base not matched to a gene. The CDR3 DNA reads TGTGCCAGCAGTTACGGACAGGGGTACACTGAAGCTTTCTTT. It codes for CASSYGQGYTEAFF.

The V gene is TRBV15, the J gene TRBJ1-2; D unclear. This CDR3 comprises 14 residues. Trimming stripped 6 bases from V and 2 bases from J, with 13 bases between. Germline V gene lookup returns CDR1 LNHNV and CDR2 YYDKDF (reference sequence). In nucleotides, the CDR3 is TGTGCCACCAGTGTTCTGGCAGAGAACTATGGCTACACCTTC. It specifies CATSVLAENYGYTF.